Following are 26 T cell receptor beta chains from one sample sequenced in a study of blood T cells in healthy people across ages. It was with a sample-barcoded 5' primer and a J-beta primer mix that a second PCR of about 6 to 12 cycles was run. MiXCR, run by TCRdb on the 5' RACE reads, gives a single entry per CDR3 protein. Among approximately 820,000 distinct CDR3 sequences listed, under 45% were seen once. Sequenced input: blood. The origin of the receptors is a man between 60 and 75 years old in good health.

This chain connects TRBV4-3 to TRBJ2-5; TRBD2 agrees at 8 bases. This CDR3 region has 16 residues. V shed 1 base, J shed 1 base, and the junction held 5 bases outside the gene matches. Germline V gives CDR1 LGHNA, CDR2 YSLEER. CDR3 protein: CASSQGGAGVQETQYF. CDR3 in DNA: TGCGCCAGCAGCCAAGGAGGAGCGGGGGTCCAAGAGACCCAGTACTTC.

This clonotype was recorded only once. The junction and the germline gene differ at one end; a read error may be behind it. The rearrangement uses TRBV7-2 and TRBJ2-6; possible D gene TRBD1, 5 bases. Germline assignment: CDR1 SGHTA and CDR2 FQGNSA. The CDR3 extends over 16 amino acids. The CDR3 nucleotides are TGTGCCAGCAGCGGGGCCCAATCCTCTGGGGCCGACGTCCTGACTTTC. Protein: CASSGAQSSGADVLTF.

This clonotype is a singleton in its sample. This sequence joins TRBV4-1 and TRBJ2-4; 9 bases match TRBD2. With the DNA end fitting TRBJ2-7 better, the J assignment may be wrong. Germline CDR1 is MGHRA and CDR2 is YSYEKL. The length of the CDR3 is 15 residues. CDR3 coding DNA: TGCGCCAGCAGCCAAGGGGCTAGCGGGGACTACGAGCAGTACTTC. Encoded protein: CASSQGASGDYEQYF.

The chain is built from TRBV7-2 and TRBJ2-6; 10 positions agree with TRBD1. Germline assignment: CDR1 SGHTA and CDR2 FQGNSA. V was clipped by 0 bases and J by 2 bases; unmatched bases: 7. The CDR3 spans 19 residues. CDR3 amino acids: CASSLAPRQGAAGANVLTF. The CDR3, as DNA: TGTGCCAGCAGCTTAGCCCCCAGACAGGGGGCTGCTGGGGCCAACGTCCTGACTTTC.

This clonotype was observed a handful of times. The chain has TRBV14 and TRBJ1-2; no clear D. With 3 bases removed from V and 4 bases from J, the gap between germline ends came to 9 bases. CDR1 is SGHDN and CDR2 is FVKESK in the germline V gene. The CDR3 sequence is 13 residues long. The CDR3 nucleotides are TGTGCCAGCAGCCAGGCCAGGTCCTATGGCTACACCTTC. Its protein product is CASSQARSYGYTF.

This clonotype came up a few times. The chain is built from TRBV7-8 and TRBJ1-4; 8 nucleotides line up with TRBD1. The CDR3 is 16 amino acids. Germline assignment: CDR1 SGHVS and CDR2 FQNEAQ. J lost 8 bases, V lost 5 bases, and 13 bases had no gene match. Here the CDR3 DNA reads TGTGCCAGCAGCCCCGGGATAAGGACAGGGAACGAAAAACTGTTTTTT. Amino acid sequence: CASSPGIRTGNEKLFF.

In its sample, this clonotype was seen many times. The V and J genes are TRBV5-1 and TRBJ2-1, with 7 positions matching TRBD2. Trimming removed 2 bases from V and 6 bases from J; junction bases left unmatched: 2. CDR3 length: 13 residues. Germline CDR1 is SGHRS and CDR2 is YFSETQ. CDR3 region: CASSLTGGNEQFF. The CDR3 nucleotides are TGCGCCAGCAGCTTAACGGGGGGCAATGAGCAGTTCTTC.

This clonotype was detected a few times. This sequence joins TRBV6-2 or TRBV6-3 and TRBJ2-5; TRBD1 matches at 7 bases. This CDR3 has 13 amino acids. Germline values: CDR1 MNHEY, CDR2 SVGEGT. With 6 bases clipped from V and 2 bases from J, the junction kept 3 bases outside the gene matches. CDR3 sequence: CASRGDRQETQYF. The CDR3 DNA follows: TGTGCCAGCAGAGGGGACAGACAAGAGACCCAGTACTTC.

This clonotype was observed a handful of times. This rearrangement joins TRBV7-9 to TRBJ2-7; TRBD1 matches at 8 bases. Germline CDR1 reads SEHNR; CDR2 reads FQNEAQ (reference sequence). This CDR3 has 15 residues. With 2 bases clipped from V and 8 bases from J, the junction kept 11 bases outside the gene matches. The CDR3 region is CASSLSRDRGYKQYF. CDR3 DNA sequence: TGTGCCAGCAGCTTAAGTCGTGACAGGGGTTATAAGCAGTACTTC.

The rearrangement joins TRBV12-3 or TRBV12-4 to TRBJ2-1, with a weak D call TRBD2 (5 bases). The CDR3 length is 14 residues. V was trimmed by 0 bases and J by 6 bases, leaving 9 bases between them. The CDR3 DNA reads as TGTGCCAGCAGTTTAGCCGGGGTGGTCAATGAGCAGTTCTTC. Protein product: CASSLAGVVNEQFF.

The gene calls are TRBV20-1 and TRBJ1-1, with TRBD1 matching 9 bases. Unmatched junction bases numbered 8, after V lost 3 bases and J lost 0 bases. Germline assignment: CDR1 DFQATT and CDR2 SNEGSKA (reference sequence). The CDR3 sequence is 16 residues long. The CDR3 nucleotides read TGCAGTGCTAGGGGGGACAGGGAGGTGGTGAACACTGAAGCTTTCTTT. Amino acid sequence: CSARGDREVVNTEAFF.

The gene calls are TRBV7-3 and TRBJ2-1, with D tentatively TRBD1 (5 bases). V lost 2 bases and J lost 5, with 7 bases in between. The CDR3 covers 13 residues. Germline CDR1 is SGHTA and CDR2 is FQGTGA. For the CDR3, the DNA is TGTGCCAGCAGCTTAGAACAGGACAATGAGCAGTTCTTC. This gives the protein CASSLEQDNEQFF.

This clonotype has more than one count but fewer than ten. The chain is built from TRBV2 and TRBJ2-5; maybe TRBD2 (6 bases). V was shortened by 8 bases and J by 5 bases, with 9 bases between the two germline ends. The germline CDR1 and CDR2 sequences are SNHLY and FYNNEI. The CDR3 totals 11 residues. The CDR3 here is CASLAVETQYF. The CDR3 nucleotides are TGTGCCAGCTTAGCGGTGGAGACCCAGTACTTC.

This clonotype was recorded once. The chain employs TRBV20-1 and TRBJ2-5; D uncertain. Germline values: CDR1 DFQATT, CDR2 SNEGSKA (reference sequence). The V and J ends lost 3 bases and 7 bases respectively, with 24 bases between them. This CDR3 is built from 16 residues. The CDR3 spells CSASRRAEVGSVTQYF. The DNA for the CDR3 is TGCAGTGCTAGTCGCCGGGCCGAAGTCGGGTCCGTGACCCAGTACTTC.

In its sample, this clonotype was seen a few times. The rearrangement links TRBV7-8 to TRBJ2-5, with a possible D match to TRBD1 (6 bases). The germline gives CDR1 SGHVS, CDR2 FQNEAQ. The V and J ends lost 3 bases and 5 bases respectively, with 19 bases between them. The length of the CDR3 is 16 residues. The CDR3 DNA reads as TGTGCCAGCAGCTTTGGCCCTGGGGGCATTCAGGAGACCCAGTACTTC. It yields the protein CASSFGPGGIQETQYF.

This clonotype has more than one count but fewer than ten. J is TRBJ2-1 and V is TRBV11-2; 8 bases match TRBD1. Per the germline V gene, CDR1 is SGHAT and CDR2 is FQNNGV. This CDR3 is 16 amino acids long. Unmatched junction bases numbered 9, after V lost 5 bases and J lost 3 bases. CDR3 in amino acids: CASSIGGRGLYNEQFF. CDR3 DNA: TGTGCCAGCAGCATTGGTGGCAGGGGGCTCTACAATGAGCAGTTCTTC.

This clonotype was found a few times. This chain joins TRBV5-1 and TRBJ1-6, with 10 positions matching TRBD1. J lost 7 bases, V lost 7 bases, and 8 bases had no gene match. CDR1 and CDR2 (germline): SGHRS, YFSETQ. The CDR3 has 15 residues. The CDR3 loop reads CASGTGASGNSPLHF. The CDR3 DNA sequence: TGCGCCAGCGGGACAGGGGCATCTGGGAATTCACCCCTCCACTTT. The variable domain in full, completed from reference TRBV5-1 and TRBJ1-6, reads KAGVTQTPRYLIKTRGQQVTLSCSPISGHRSVSWYQQTPGQGLQFLFEYFSETQRNKGNFPGRFSGRQFSNSRSEMNVSTLELGDSALYLCASGTGASGNSPLHFGNGTRLTVT.

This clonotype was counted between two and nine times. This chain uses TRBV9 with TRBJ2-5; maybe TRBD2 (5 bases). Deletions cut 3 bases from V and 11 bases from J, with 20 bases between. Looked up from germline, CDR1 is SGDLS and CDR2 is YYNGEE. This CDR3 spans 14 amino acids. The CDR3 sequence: CASSAGDRIWEQYF. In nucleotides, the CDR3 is TGTGCCAGCAGCGCCGGGGATCGGATTTGGGAGCAGTACTTC. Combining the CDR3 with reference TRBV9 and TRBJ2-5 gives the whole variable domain DSGVTQTPKHLITATGQRVTLRCSPRSGDLSVYWYQQSLDQGLQFLIQYYNGEERAKGNILERFSAQQFPDLHSELNLSSLELGDSALYFCASSAGDRIWEQYFGPGTRLLVL.

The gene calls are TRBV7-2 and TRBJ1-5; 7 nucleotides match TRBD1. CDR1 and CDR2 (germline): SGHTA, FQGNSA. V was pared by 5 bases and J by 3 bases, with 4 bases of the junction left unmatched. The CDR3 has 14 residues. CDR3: CASSADRHNQPQHF. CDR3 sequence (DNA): TGTGCCAGCAGCGCGGACAGGCACAATCAGCCCCAGCATTTT.

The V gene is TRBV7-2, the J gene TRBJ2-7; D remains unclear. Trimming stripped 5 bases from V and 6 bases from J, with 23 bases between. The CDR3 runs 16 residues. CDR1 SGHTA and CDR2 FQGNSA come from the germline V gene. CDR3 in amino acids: CASSHRYRGTASEQYF. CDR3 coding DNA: TGTGCCAGCAGCCACAGATACAGAGGAACCGCGAGCGAGCAGTACTTC.

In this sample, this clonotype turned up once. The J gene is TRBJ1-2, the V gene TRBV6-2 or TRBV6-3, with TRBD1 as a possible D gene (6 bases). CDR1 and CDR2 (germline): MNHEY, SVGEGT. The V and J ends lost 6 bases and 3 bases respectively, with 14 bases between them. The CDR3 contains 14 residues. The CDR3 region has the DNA TGTGCCAGCAGCCTACAGGGAGGCTACTATGGCTACACCTTC. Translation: CASSLQGGYYGYTF.

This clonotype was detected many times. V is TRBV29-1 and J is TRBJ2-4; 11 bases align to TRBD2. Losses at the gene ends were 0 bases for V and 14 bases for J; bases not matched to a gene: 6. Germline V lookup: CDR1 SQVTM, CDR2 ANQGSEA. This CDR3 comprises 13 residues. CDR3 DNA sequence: TGCAGCGTTGAAGAAGGGGCTAGCGGGGGGAAGTACTTC. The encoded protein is CSVEEGASGGKYF.

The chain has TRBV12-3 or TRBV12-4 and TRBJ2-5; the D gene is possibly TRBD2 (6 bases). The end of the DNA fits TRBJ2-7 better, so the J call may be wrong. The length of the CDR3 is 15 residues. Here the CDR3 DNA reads TGTGCCAGCAGCAACCCGAGAGGGGAGGACAACGAGCAGTACTTC. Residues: CASSNPRGEDNEQYF.

In nucleotides, the CDR3 is TGCGCCAGCAGCCATAATGGGGGCACCGGGGAGCTGTTTTTT. Its protein is CASSHNGGTGELFF. The V gene is TRBV5-1, the J gene TRBJ2-2; D assignment may be TRBD1 or TRBD2 (5 bases each). CDR1 and CDR2 from the germline V gene are SGHRS and YFSETQ. Trimming stripped 4 bases from V and 4 bases from J, with 11 bases between. The CDR3 is 14 amino acids.

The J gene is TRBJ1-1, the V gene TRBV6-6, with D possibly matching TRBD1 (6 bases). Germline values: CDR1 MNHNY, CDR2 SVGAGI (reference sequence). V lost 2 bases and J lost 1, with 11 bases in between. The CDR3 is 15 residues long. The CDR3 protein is CASSYAGVGNTEAFF. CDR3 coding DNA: TGTGCCAGCAGTTACGCAGGGGTAGGGAACACTGAAGCTTTCTTT.

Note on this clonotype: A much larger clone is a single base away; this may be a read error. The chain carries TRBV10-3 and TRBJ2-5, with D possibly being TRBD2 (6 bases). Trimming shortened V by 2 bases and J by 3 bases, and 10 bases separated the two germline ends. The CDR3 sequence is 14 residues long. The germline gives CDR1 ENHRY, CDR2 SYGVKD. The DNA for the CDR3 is TGTGCCATCAGTGAGGGACTAATAAAAGAGACCCAGTACTTC. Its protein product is CAISEGLIKETQYF.